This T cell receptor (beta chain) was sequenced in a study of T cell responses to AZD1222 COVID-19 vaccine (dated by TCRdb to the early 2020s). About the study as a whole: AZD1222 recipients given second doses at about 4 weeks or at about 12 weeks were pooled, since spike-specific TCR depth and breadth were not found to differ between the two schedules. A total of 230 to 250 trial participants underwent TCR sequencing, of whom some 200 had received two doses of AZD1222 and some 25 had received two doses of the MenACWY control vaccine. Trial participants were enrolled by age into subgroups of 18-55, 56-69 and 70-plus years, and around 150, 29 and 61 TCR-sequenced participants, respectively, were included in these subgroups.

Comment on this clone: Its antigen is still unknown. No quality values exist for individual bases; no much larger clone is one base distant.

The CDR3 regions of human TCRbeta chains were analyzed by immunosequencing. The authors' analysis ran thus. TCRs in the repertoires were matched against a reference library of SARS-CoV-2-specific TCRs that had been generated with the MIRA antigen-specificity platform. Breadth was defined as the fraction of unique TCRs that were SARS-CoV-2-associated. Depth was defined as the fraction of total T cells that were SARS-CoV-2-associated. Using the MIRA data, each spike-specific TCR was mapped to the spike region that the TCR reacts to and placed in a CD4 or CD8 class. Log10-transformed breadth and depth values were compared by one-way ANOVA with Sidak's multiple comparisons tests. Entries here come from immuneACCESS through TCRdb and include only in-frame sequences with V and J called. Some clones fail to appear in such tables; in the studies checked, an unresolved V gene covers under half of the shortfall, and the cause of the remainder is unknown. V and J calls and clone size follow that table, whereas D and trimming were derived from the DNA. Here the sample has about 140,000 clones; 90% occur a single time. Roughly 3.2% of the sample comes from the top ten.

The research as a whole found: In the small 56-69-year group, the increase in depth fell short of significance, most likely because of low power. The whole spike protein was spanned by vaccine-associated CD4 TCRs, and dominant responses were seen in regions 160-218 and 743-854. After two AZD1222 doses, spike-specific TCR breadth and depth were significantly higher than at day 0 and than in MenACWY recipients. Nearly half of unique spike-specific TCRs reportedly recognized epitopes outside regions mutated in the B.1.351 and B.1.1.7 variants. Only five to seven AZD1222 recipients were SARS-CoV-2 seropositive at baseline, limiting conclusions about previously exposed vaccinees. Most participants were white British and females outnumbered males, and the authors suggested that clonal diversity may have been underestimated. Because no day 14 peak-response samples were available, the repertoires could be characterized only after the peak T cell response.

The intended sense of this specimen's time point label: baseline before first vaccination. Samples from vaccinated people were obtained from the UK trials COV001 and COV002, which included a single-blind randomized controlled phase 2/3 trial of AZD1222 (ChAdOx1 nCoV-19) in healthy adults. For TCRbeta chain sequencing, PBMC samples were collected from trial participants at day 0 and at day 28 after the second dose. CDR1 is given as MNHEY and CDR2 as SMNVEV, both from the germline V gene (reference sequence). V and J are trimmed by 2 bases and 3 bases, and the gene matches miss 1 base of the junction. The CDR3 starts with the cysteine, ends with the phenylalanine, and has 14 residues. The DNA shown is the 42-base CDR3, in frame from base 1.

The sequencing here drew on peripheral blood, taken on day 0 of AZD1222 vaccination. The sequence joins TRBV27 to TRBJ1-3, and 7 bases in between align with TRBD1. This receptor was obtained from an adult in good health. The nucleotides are TGTGCCAGCAGTTTAGCAGGGGGTGGAAACACCATATATTTT. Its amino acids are CASSLAGGGNTIYF.